This TCR beta chain is drawn from a study of OX40 agonist ivuxolimab in advanced cancers. Turning to the study itself: Eligibility rules accepted prior anti-PD-1, anti-PD-L1 or anti-CTLA-4 therapy, and approximately 40% had some.

Blood got drawn at baseline, again on cycle 4 day 1, and then on cycle 7 day 1. Trimming took 0 bases from V and 10 from J, leaving 13 bases between them. The germline CDR1 and CDR2 sequences are LGHNA and YSLEER. The CDR3 has 15 amino acids. Findings and caveats of the study: Partial responders at 0.1-3.0 mg/kg had among the lowest clonal expansion. On average, CD8+ T cells showed a greater number of expanded clones than CD4+.

Some clones are missing from TCRdb's copy, which holds only in-frame ones; the method was immunoSEQ multiplex PCR. The data hold 80,000 or so clones, with 90% observed a single time. This clone was recorded only once. Its antigen is still unknown. This sequence was found in an adult with an advanced solid tumor such as melanoma, head and neck, liver or kidney cancer. This sequence joins TRBV4-3 and TRBJ1-6; D is possibly TRBD1 (5 bases). This specimen consisted of CD4+ or CD8+ T cells sorted from blood, obtained in a trial of the OX40 agonist ivuxolimab. The CDR3 DNA is TGCGCCAGCAGCCAAGACTGGGGGTGGGGGTCACCCCTCCACTTT. Amino acid sequence: CASSQDWGWGSPLHF.